Detailed here is one TCR beta chain. Antigen specificity is unknown. The data derive from a study of shared clonotypes between healthy human individuals. General study points: Among non-shared clonotypes, generation probabilities were lower than among those shared by all four donors.

CD45RO negativity and positive selection for CCR7 defined naive CD8 cells, a population that excluded terminally differentiated effector memory CD45RA+ cells. Replicate PCRs for sorted subsets used around 190 ng DNA; this equaled 30,000 to 35,000 T cell genomes. TCRdb's table, derived via immunoSEQ multiplex PCR, lists solely in-frame clones and lacks some. The sample contains about 2 million clones, approximately 95% of which appear only once. Trimming pared 4 bases from V and 0 bases from J, leaving 10 bases between. The CDR3 loop spans 14 amino acids. Germline CDR1 and CDR2: LGHNA and YSLEER. The chain joins TRBV4-3 to TRBJ2-7; weak D call: TRBD1 (7 bases). The TCR sequence derives from a young man in good health. Source material: naive CD8+ T cells sorted from blood. CDR3 region: CASSPGDSSYEQYF. The CDR3 nucleotides are TGCGCCAGCAGCCCGGGGGACAGCTCCTACGAGCAGTACTTC.